This T cell receptor (beta chain) was obtained from a study of blood T cell repertoires in COVID-19. Study details: Samples came from the United States, Italy and Spain, spanning acute and convalescent COVID-19.

Adults between roughly 18 and 95 years of age took part from 24 US areas. Researchers sorted participants into cohorts using their self-reported clinical history. The V segment lost 6 bases and the J segment 2 bases; nucleotides outside the gene matches: 6. This CDR3 is 14 amino acids long. Per the germline V gene, CDR1 is LGHDT and CDR2 is YNNKEL (reference sequence). The protocol was immunoSEQ multiplex PCR, while the TCRdb copy is restricted to in-frame clones and leaves out a portion. The data contain some 200,000 clones, about 80% of them singletons. This receptor was taken from a woman in her 40s with acute COVID-19. This chain joins TRBV3-1 (or the pseudogene TRBV3-2) and TRBJ2-7; 8 nucleotides line up with TRBD2. Material: PBMCs or T cells enriched from blood (not recorded which). CDR3 sequence (DNA): TGTGCCAGCAGTACCGGGACTAGAACCTACGAGCAGTACTTC. Its protein product is CASSTGTRTYEQYF.